This entry is about one T cell receptor beta chain. The antigen is not known. This sample is part of a study of shared clonotypes between healthy human individuals. General observations from the study: Estimated richness values were generally larger in naive subsets than in memory subsets.

A CD45RA+ naive subset and a CD45RA-negative memory subset were split from CD4+ cells. V lost 4 bases to trimming and J lost 6 bases, with 13 bases between them. The CDR3 is made up of 14 amino acids. In germline, CDR1 is SGHRS, CDR2 YFSETQ. Researchers divided each subset's genomic DNA evenly across several immunoSEQ plates. Per the original methods: Because ImmunoSEQ provided only junction sequences with no quality scores, the filtering differed. Assay used: immunoSEQ multiplex PCR; TCRdb lists only in-frame clones, some missing. The D gene and trimming were derived from the DNA, and the V and J assignments and clone size from that table. In the table there are about 680,000 clones, roughly 70% of which are singletons.

This TCR came from a woman aged 25 to 39 in good health. V gene TRBV5-1 combines with J gene TRBJ2-2; D is possibly TRBD1 (5 bases). Sequencing used memory CD4+ T cells sorted from blood. Sample subset: CD45RA-negative fraction. This CDR3 is CASSPHLGPGELFF. The DNA for the CDR3 is TGCGCCAGCAGCCCACACTTGGGGCCCGGGGAGCTGTTTTTT. Full variable domain (remainder filled in from reference TRBV5-1 and TRBJ2-2): KAGVTQTPRYLIKTRGQQVTLSCSPISGHRSVSWYQQTPGQGLQFLFEYFSETQRNKGNFPGRFSGRQFSNSRSEMNVSTLELGDSALYLCASSPHLGPGELFFGEGSRLTVL.